Listed here are 21 T cell receptor beta chains from one sample, sequenced in a study of cytomegalovirus exposure and HLA in healthy donors (dated by TCRdb to the late 2010s). Library prep was done by the immunoSEQ multiplex PCR assay. The multiplex PCR relied on a mix of 60 forward primers for TCR Vbeta segments and 13 reverse primers for TCR Jbeta segments. The table comes from immuneACCESS by way of TCRdb, which keeps in-frame sequences with V and J called. Part of the clones is missing from these tables; in studies checked, under half for an unresolved V gene and the rest for unknown reasons. This sample is represented by 200,000 or so clones; around 82% of them were singletons. Of the sample, just under 3% is held by the ten largest clones. Sequenced sample: PBMCs. The receptors stem from a woman aged 25 to 39 in good health and CMV-seronegative.

This clone was recorded a few times. Here the CDR3 reads CASSPRDLPNYGYTF. The DNA of the CDR3 is TGCGCCAGCAGCCCCAGGGATTTACCTAACTATGGCTACACCTTC. This chain joins TRBV4-1 and TRBJ1-2; D possibly corresponds to TRBD1 (5 bases). This CDR3 spans 15 amino acids. CDR1 is MGHRA and CDR2 is YSYEKL in the germline V gene. V lost 4 bases to trimming and J lost 0 bases, with 12 bases between them.

To note about this clone: The junction departs from the called germline gene at one end, perhaps through a read error. The V call is TRBV2, the J call TRBJ1-2; TRBD1 matches 10 bases. The germline V gene encodes CDR1 SNHLY and CDR2 FYNNEI. The CDR3 totals 16 residues. The CDR3 is CASRSGQGTPNYGYPF. In DNA, the CDR3 is TGTGCCAGCAGGTCGGGACAGGGGACCCCTAACTATGGCTACCCCTTC.

This chain uses TRBV6-1 with TRBJ2-2; tentative D call: TRBD1 (6 bases). The CDR3 consists of 13 residues. In germline, CDR1 is MNHNS, CDR2 SASEGT. The V end was cut by 7 bases, the J end by 5 bases, with 11 bases between. The CDR3, as DNA: TGTGCCAGCATAAGGGGGTTAACCGGGGAGCTGTTTTTT. Protein product: CASIRGLTGELFF.

This clone was picked up one time. V and J are TRBV5-6 and TRBJ2-3; D unresolved. This CDR3 has 16 amino acids. Trimming left V 0 bases short and J 1 base short, with 12 bases between. CDR1 and CDR2 from the germline V gene are SGHDT and YYEEEE. DNA of the CDR3: TGTGCCAGCAGCTTGGCCGTCGGAGTACGCACAGATACGCAGTATTTT. Translating it yields CASSLAVGVRTDTQYF.

This clone was detected a few times. V and J are TRBV6-4 and TRBJ2-7; 8 nucleotides match TRBD1. Per the germline V gene, CDR1 is MRHNA and CDR2 is SNTAGT. This CDR3 comprises 12 residues. V lost 6 bases, J lost 3 bases, and 1 base stayed unmatched. CDR3 nucleotide sequence: TGTGCCAGCAGGGGACAGGTCTACGAGCAGTACTTC. Protein sequence: CASRGQVYEQYF.

The chain carries TRBV29-1 and TRBJ1-4, with TRBD1 identical over 8 bases. With 4 bases clipped from V and 4 bases from J, the junction kept 2 bases outside the gene matches. The CDR3 runs to 13 residues. Germline-derived CDR1 and CDR2 are SQVTM and ANQGSEA. The CDR3 here is CSVAGQGNEKLFF. The CDR3, as DNA: TGCAGCGTTGCCGGACAGGGTAATGAAAAACTGTTTTTT.

This sequence joins TRBV29-1 and TRBJ2-3; 8 bases fit TRBD2. The CDR3 runs 12 residues. With V trimmed by 5 bases and J by 5 bases, 3 bases remained unmatched. Germline loops: CDR1 SQVTM, CDR2 ANQGSEA. CDR3 in DNA: TGCAGCGTTTCCGGGGGGGGAGATACGCAGTATTTT. Translation: CSVSGGGDTQYF.

This clone has more than one count but fewer than ten. This sequence joins TRBV5-1 and TRBJ1-1; D call uncertain. The CDR3 is 12 residues long. Trimming removed 3 bases at V and 5 bases at J, with 8 bases between. Germline V CDR1 and CDR2: SGHRS, YFSETQ. Here the CDR3 reads CASSSGLTEAFF. The CDR3 DNA reads as TGCGCCAGCAGCTCCGGTCTGACTGAAGCTTTCTTT.

The V gene is TRBV29-1, the J gene TRBJ2-6; TRBD2 might be the D (6 bases). V was trimmed by 4 bases and J by 2 bases, leaving 12 bases between them. Germline CDR1 is SQVTM and CDR2 is ANQGSEA. This CDR3 is built from 15 residues. CDR3 protein: CSVVGGVTGANVLTF. The CDR3 nucleotides read TGCAGCGTTGTAGGAGGGGTGACTGGGGCCAACGTCCTGACTTTC.

The chain carries TRBV5-1 and TRBJ2-5, with 8 bases identical to TRBD1. Germline CDR1 and CDR2: SGHRS and YFSETQ. The CDR3 sequence is 17 residues long. V lost 0 bases and J lost 4; bases outside the gene matches: 11. The CDR3 loop reads CASSLGLDRGLRETQYF. The CDR3 DNA sequence: TGCGCCAGCAGCTTGGGTCTCGACAGGGGATTACGAGAGACCCAGTACTTC.

This rearrangement joins TRBV5-4 to TRBJ2-3; D not certain. V lost 4 bases, J lost 4 bases, and 16 bases lay in between. Per the germline V gene, CDR1 is SGHNT and CDR2 is YYREEE (reference sequence). This CDR3 contains 15 residues. The CDR3 sequence: CASSHADLGADTQYF. Written as DNA, the CDR3 is TGTGCCAGCAGCCACGCTGACCTAGGCGCAGATACGCAGTATTTT.

This chain connects TRBV4-1 to TRBJ2-6, with 7 bases matching TRBD1. The J segment lost 1 base and the V segment lost 4 bases, leaving 7 bases of the junction unmatched. Looked up from germline, CDR1 is MGHRA and CDR2 is YSYEKL. This CDR3 has 17 amino acids. CDR3 bases: TGCGCCAGCAGCCCCCGGGACAGTTCGTCTGGGGCCAACGTCCTGACTTTC. The encoded protein is CASSPRDSSSGANVLTF.

The rearrangement links TRBV5-5 to TRBJ2-7; TRBD2 might be the D (5 bases). CDR1 and CDR2 from the germline V gene are SGHKS and YYEKEE (reference sequence). The CDR3 has 12 amino acids. V was clipped by 2 bases and J by 2 bases, with 5 bases between them. CDR3: CASSFGTYEQYF. CDR3 DNA sequence: TGTGCCAGCAGCTTCGGGACCTACGAGCAGTACTTC.

V gene TRBV28 combines with J gene TRBJ1-1; a weak D match, TRBD1 (5 bases). The CDR3 runs 14 residues. CDR1 and CDR2 from the germline V gene are MDHEN and SYDVKM. V was shortened by 6 bases and J by 2 bases, with 13 bases between the two germline ends. CDR3 in amino acids: CASSEDRPNTEAFF. The DNA of the CDR3 is TGTGCCAGCAGCGAAGACAGACCAAACACTGAAGCTTTCTTT. Looking up the rest from reference TRBV28 and TRBJ1-1 gives the full variable domain: DVKVTQSSRYLVKRTGEKVFLECVQDMDHENMFWYRQDPGLGLRLIYFSYDVKMKEKGDIPEGYSVSREKKERFSLILESASTNQTSMYLCASSEDRPNTEAFFGQGTRLTVV.

The rearrangement joins TRBV28 to TRBJ2-1; TRBD2 matches at 7 bases. The CDR3 extends over 11 amino acids. Germline CDR1 reads MDHEN; CDR2 reads SYDVKM. V trimming: 6 bases; J trimming: 11 bases; junction bases outside the gene matches: 4. CDR3 nucleotides: TGTGCCAGCAGCACTAGCGACAAGCAGTTCTTC. Protein sequence: CASSTSDKQFF.

The chain uses TRBV6-5 and TRBJ1-1; possible D gene TRBD1, 5 bases. The CDR3 spans 13 residues. With 6 bases removed from V and 10 bases from J, the gap between germline ends came to 18 bases. Per germline, CDR1 MNHEY and CDR2 SVGAGI. The CDR3 nucleotides read TGTGCCAGCAGCCCAAGGATGGGGCTGCGAGCTTTCTTT. It codes for CASSPRMGLRAFF.

The chain is built from TRBV7-8 and TRBJ1-5; TRBD1 agrees at 7 bases. Germline V gives CDR1 SGHVS, CDR2 FQNEAQ. The V gene end was trimmed by 1 base and the J gene end by 7 bases; junction bases not matched to a gene: 4. The CDR3 sequence is 14 residues long. The CDR3 spells CASSLGQGDQPQHF. The CDR3 coding sequence is TGTGCCAGCAGCTTAGGGCAGGGGGACCAGCCCCAGCATTTT.

J is TRBJ1-5 and V is TRBV2; 7 positions match TRBD1. This CDR3 has 13 residues. V trimming: 5 bases; J trimming: 5 bases; junction bases outside the gene matches: 3. Germline CDR1 is SNHLY and CDR2 is FYNNEI. In DNA, the CDR3 is TGTGCCAGCAGTTCCCAGGGGGATCAGCCCCAGCATTTT. As protein: CASSSQGDQPQHF.

The chain links TRBV27 to TRBJ2-3; 8 bases match TRBD1. The CDR3 contains 17 residues. Germline V lookup: CDR1 MNHEY, CDR2 SMNVEV (reference sequence). V shed 5 bases, J shed 2 bases, and the junction held 12 bases outside the gene matches. CDR3 region: CASSGQGLLPITDTQYF. The DNA for the CDR3 is TGTGCCAGCAGTGGACAGGGCCTTCTCCCTATCACAGATACGCAGTATTTT.

The V and J genes are TRBV9 and TRBJ1-1; D call uncertain. CDR3 length: 14 amino acids. Between the trimmed V and J ends, which lost 4 bases and 0 bases, there was a span of 10 bases. Germline CDR1 SGDLS, CDR2 YYNGEE. CDR3 coding DNA: TGTGCCAGCAGCACTTCATACGTGAACACTGAAGCTTTCTTT. This sequence encodes CASSTSYVNTEAFF.

The rearrangement joins TRBV30 to TRBJ2-7; D remains ambiguous. The length of the CDR3 is 12 residues. Between the trimmed V and J ends, which lost 1 base and 4 bases, there was a span of 8 bases. Germline CDR1 and CDR2: GTSNPN and SVGIG (reference sequence). Here the CDR3 DNA reads TGTGCCTGGAGTGAAGGAGCGTACGAGCAGTACTTC. This encodes CAWSEGAYEQYF. Full variable domain (missing parts from reference TRBV30 and TRBJ2-7): SQTIHQWPATLVQPVGSPLSLECTVEGTSNPNLYWYRQAAGRGLQLLFYSVGIGQISSEVPQNLSASRPQDRQFILSSKKLLLSDSGFYLCAWSEGAYEQYFGPGTRLTVT.